This T cell receptor beta chain comes out of a study of siplizumab effects on memory and regulatory T cells. Findings and caveats of the study: Naive versus memory phenotype went unassigned for roughly 75-96% of proliferating CD4+ or CD8+ clones. Some alloreactive sequences were traceable to unstimulated CD4+ memory cells, and siplizumab significantly reduced them.

Details on this clone: What it binds is unknown.

About 91,000 TCR templates were measured in each sample. TCRdb's table, derived via immunoSEQ multiplex PCR, lists solely in-frame clones and lacks some. This sample has about 87,000 clones, with 80% to 90% found just once. The germline gives CDR1 KGHSH, CDR2 LQKENI. Trimming removed 3 bases at V and 7 bases at J, with 7 bases between. The CDR3 runs 13 residues. The V gene is TRBV18, the J gene TRBJ1-6; tentatively, D is TRBD1 (5 bases). The sequence came from a human donor in good health. The sample was CD4+ T cells sorted from blood. DNA of the CDR3: TGTGCCAGCTCACCCGGGGGAAATTCACCCCTCCACTTT. Its translation is CASSPGGNSPLHF.